The subject of this entry is one T cell receptor beta chain. This sample was taken from a study of OX40 agonist ivuxolimab in advanced cancers. The data were produced by immunoSEQ multiplex PCR, yet TCRdb's version contains in-frame clones alone and is incomplete. The repertoire consists of more than 80,000 clones, with 94% occurring once and the leading ten covering around 2.8%. CDR1 and CDR2 (germline): SGHDT, YYEEEE. Germline trimming cut 3 bases from V and 4 bases from J; bases unmatched to any gene: 8. This CDR3 comprises 16 residues. This sequence was found in an adult with an advanced solid tumor such as melanoma, head and neck, liver or kidney cancer. V and J are TRBV5-6 and TRBJ2-5; TRBD2 aligns across 11 bases. The starting material was CD4+ or CD8+ T cells sorted from blood, obtained in a trial of the OX40 agonist ivuxolimab. The CDR3 spells CASSSLAGGPGETQYF. As DNA, the CDR3 is TGTGCCAGCAGCTCCTTAGCGGGAGGGCCGGGAGAGACCCAGTACTTC.